This T cell receptor (beta chain) appears in the sequencing data of a study of blood T cell repertoires in COVID-19. This clone was observed a single time. CDR1 LNHDA and CDR2 SQIVND come from the germline V gene (reference sequence). Trimming removed 6 bases from V and 0 bases from J, with 15 bases in between. The CDR3 has 17 amino acids. Profiling relied on immunoSEQ multiplex PCR, and the TCRdb table lists in-frame clones only, not all of them. This table holds under 300,000 clones, around 90% found once. This sequence joins TRBV19 and TRBJ1-6, with D possibly TRBD1 on 5 matching bases. Sample: peripheral blood. This TCR was sampled from a man in his forties or fifties with acute or convalescent COVID-19. The DNA of the CDR3 is TGTGCCAGTAGCACAGGTCCCGCCAGCTCCTATAATTCACCCCTCCACTTT. Amino acids: CASSTGPASSYNSPLHF. Full variable domain (rest looked up from reference TRBV19 and TRBJ1-6): DGGITQSPKYLFRKEGQNVTLSCEQNLNHDAMYWYRQDPGQGLRLIYYSQIVNDFQKGDIAEGYSVSREKKESFPLTVTSAQKNPTAFYLCASSTGPASSYNSPLHFGNGTRLTVT.